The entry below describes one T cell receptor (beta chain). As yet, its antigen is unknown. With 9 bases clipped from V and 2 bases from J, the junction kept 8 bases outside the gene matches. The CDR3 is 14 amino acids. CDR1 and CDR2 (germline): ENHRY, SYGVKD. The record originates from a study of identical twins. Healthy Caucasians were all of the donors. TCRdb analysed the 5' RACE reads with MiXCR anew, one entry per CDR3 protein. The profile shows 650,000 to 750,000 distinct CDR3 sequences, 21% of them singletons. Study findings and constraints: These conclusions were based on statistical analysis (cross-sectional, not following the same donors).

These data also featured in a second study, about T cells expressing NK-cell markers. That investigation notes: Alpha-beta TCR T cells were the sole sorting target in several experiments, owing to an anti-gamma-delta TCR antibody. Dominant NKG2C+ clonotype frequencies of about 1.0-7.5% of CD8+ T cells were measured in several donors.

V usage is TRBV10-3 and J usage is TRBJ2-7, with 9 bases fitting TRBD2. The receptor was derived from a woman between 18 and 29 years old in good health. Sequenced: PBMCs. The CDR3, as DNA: TGTGCCATTACAACTAGCGGGCCACCCTACGAGCAGTACTTC. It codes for CAITTSGPPYEQYF.